The clone carrying this T cell receptor (beta chain) was counted only a few times. What it binds is not known. This sample was taken from a study of T-cell reconstitution after alpha-beta-depleted transplantation in children. Study-level findings and limits: Counts and diversity of T cells one year after transplant came mostly from newly produced T cells. The study reportedly traced alpha-beta T cells about two months after transplant to several hundred expanded graft clones. Some patients' high day-60 TCRbeta diversity was traced to surviving recipient T cells and thymic progenitors.

J lost 2 bases, V lost 1 base, and 7 bases had no gene match. The CDR3 has 15 residues. Per the germline V gene, CDR1 is DFQATT and CDR2 is SNEGSKA (reference sequence). Unique molecular identifiers were used in preparing the TCRbeta library. TCRdb reprocessed the PCR reads via MiXCR and lists one record per CDR3 protein. The table has hundreds of thousands of distinct CDR3 sequences, roughly 16% seen once. The sample here was PBMCs, mostly from graft donor cells, taken 360 days after TCRalphabeta/CD19-depleted stem cell transplant. This chain connects TRBV20-1 to TRBJ2-7, with TRBD2 identical over 8 bases. This sequence was found in a boy younger than two who had a stem cell transplant for Wiskott-Aldrich syndrome, so the T cells may come from the graft donor. Written as DNA, the CDR3 is TGCAGTGCTAGAGCAGGACTAGCTCCTCCCTACGAGCAGTACTTC. Its translation is CSARAGLAPPYEQYF.